Here is one T cell receptor beta chain with its context. Its antigen is currently unknown. These data are taken from a study of CD4 T cells in relation to SARS-CoV-2 and coronaviruses. The study, taken as a whole, reports: Culture-expanded clones reflect memory recall rather than primary priming during culture.

The CDR3 sequence is 14 residues long. V lost 5 bases and J lost 4, with 13 bases in between. CDR1 is SEHNR, CDR2 FQNEAQ, per germline (reference sequence). CD4+ T cells from unexposed donors were obtained before the COVID-19 pandemic (2011-2018). CD4 enrichment then naive enrichment separated naive from memory CD4+ cells. Deep TCR-beta sequencing used DNA from uncultured naive and memory CD4+ T cells. Some clones are missing from TCRdb's copy, which holds only in-frame ones; the method was immunoSEQ multiplex PCR. Of roughly 57,000 clones in the sample, 75% to 90% were seen once. The TCR comes from a human donor in good health. The specimen sequenced was memory CD4+ T cells from PBMCs. The V and J genes are TRBV7-9 and TRBJ2-3, with D possibly being TRBD2 (6 bases). The CDR3 region has the DNA TGTGCCAGCAGCCGGACGGGAGAGGCAGATACGCAGTATTTT. This encodes CASSRTGEADTQYF.